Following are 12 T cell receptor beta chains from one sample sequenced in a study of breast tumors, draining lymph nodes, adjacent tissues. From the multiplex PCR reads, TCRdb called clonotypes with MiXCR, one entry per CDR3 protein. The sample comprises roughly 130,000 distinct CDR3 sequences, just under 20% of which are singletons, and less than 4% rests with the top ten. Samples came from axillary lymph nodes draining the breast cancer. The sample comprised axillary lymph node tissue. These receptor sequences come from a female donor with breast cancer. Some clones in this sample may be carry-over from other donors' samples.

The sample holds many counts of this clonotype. CDR3 protein: CASSEADRAQPQHF. The CDR3, as DNA: TGTGCCAGCAGTGAAGCCGACAGGGCCCAGCCCCAGCATTTT. The chain combines TRBV2 with TRBJ1-5; 7 nucleotides line up with TRBD1. The CDR3 is 14 residues long. In germline, CDR1 is SNHLY, CDR2 FYNNEI. Losses at the gene ends were 0 bases for V and 7 bases for J; bases not matched to a gene: 3.

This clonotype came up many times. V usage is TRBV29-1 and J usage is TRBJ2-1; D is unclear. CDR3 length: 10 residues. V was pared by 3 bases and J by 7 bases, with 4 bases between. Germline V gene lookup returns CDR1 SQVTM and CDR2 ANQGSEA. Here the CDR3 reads CSVEENEQFF. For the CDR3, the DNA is TGCAGCGTTGAGGAAAATGAGCAGTTCTTC.

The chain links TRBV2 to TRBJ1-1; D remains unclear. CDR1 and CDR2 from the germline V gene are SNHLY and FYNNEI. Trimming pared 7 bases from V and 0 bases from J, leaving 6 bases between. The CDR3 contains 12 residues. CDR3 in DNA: TGTGCCAGCAATACAGTGAACACTGAAGCTTTCTTT. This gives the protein CASNTVNTEAFF.

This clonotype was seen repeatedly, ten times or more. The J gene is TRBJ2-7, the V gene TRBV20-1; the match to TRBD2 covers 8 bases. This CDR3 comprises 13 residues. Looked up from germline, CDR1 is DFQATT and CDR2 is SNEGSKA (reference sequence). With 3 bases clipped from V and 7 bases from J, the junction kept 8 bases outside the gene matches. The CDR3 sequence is CSASPGTRGEQYF. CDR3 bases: TGCAGTGCTAGTCCAGGGACTAGAGGGGAGCAGTACTTC.

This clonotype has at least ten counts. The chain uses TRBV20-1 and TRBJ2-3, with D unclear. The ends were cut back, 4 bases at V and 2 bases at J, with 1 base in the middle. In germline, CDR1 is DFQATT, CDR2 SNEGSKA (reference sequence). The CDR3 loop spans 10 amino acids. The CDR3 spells CSAITDTQYF. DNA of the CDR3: TGCAGTGCTATCACAGATACGCAGTATTTT.

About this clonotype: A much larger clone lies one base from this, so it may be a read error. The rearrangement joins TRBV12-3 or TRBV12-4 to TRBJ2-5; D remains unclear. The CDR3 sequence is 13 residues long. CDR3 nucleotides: TGTGCCAGCAGTTTCTTCGATAAGGAGACCCAGCACTTC. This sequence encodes CASSFFDKETQHF.

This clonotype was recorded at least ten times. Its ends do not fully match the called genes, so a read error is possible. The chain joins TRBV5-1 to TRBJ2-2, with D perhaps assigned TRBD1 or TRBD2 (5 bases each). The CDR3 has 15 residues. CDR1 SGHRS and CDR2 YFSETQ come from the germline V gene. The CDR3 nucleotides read TGCGCCAGCAGCTCGGCAGGGACGAAGACCGGGGAGCTGTTTTTT. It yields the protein CASSSAGTKTGELFF.

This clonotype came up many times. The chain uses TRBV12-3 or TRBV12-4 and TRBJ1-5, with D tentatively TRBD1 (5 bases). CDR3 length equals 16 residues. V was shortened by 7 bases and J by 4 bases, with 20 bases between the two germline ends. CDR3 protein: CASITLLPGRNQPQHF. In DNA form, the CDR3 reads TGTGCCAGCATCACCCTCCTTCCGGGACGGAATCAGCCCCAGCATTTT.

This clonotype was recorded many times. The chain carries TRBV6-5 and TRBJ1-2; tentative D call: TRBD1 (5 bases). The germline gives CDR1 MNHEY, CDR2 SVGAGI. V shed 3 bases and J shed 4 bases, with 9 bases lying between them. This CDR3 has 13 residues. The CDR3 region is CASSYAGTYGYTF. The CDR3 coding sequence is TGTGCCAGCAGTTATGCCGGGACCTATGGCTACACCTTC.

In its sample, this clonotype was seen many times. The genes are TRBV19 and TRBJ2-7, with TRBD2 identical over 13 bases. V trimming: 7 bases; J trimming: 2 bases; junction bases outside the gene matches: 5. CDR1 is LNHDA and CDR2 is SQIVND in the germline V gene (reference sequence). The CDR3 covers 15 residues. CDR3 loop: CASTPGTSGAYEQYF. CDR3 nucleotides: TGTGCCAGTACCCCTGGGACTAGCGGGGCCTACGAGCAGTACTTC.

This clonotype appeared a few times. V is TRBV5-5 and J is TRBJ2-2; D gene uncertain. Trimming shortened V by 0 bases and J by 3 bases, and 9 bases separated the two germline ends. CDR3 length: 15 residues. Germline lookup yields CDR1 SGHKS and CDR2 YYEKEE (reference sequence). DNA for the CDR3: TGTGCCAGCAGCTTGGGGGTGGTCGACACCGGGGAGCTGTTTTTT. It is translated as CASSLGVVDTGELFF.

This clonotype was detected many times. CDR3 residues: CASSFRPRNEQYF. The CDR3 bases are TGTGCCAGCAGTTTCAGGCCTCGGAACGAGCAGTACTTC. The V gene is TRBV12-3 or TRBV12-4, the J gene TRBJ2-7; no firm D call. This CDR3 is 13 amino acids long. Trimming removed 3 bases from V and 5 bases from J, with 11 bases in between.